These T cell receptor beta chains were read from a single sample in a study of T cells in localized non-small cell lung cancer. Libraries were prepared by immunoSEQ multiplex PCR; TCRdb keeps only in-frame clonotypes and omits some of them. The sample includes 30,000 to 45,000 clones, 65% to 90% of them seen just once. Material: peripheral blood mononuclear cells, obtained before any cancer treatment. Every receptor here comes from an older male donor with stage II lung adenocarcinoma. Each CDR3 is given with its conserved first and last residue. The D gene is left open where the match is weak. Only some rows state a clone size, as once, few, many or a class for expanded clones.

CDR3 DNA: TGTGCCAGCAGCCAAGACCGACGGGGACTGGGGGGGTCCAAACTCATCTCTGGAAACACCATATATTTT; CDR3 protein: CASSQDRRGLGGSKLISGNTIYF; V gene: TRBV14; J gene: TRBJ1-3; clone size: NA; D gene: NA
CDR3 DNA: TGCAGTGCTGCCGTGAACACTGAAGCTTTCTTT; CDR3 protein: CSAAVNTEAFF; V gene: TRBV20-1; J gene: TRBJ1-1; clone size: NA; D gene: NA
CDR3 DNA: TGCGCCAGCAGCTCTGGGGCCAACGTCCTGACTTTC; CDR3 protein: CASSSGANVLTF; V gene: TRBV4-3; J gene: TRBJ2-6; clone size: NA; D gene: NA
CDR3 DNA: TGCGCCAGCAGCATCGGCCCCGGGAGAATCACAGATACGCAGTATTTT; CDR3 protein: CASSIGPGRITDTQYF; V gene: TRBV5-1; J gene: TRBJ2-3; clone size: NA; D gene: NA
CDR3 DNA: TGTGCCAGCGGGAGGGGACTAGCAGCTAATGAGCAGTTCTTC; CDR3 protein: CASGRGLAANEQFF; V gene: TRBV6-1; J gene: TRBJ2-1; clone size: NA; D gene: TRBD2
CDR3 DNA: TGTGCCTGGAGGGGAAGGCGTGGGGGGCTCCCAACCGGGGAGCTGTTTTTT; CDR3 protein: CAWRGRRGGLPTGELFF; V gene: TRBV30; J gene: TRBJ2-2; clone size: NA; D gene: NA
CDR3 DNA: TGTGCCAGCTCACCAAACAATGAAAAACTGTTTTTT; CDR3 protein: CASSPNNEKLFF; V gene: TRBV18; J gene: TRBJ1-4; clone size: NA; D gene: NA
CDR3 DNA: TGTGCCAGCAGCTTTTCCGCCTATAGCGGGAGGGGCACCGGGGAGCTGTTTTTT; CDR3 protein: CASSFSAYSGRGTGELFF; V gene: TRBV13; J gene: TRBJ2-2; clone size: NA; D gene: TRBD2
CDR3 DNA: TGTGCCAGCGTCGACAGGGGCGACGGCACCGGGGAGCTGTTTTTT; CDR3 protein: CASVDRGDGTGELFF; V gene: TRBV6-6; J gene: TRBJ2-2; clone size: NA; D gene: TRBD1
CDR3 DNA: TGTGCCAGCAGTTCCACTGACAGGGCTAACACTGAAGCTTTCTTT; CDR3 protein: CASSSTDRANTEAFF; V gene: TRBV27; J gene: TRBJ1-1; clone size: NA; D gene: TRBD1
CDR3 DNA: TGTGCCAGCAGCCAACCAGGGTACACCGGGGAGCTGTTTTTT; CDR3 protein: CASSQPGYTGELFF; V gene: TRBV14; J gene: TRBJ2-2; clone size: NA; D gene: NA
CDR3 DNA: TGTGCCAGTGGTGTCAGGAACACTGAAGCTTTCTTT; CDR3 protein: CASGVRNTEAFF; V gene: TRBV19; J gene: TRBJ1-1; clone size: NA; D gene: NA
CDR3 DNA: TGTGCCAGCAGCTTCTTCACCGACTCGAACACCGGGGAGCTGTTTTTT; CDR3 protein: CASSFFTDSNTGELFF; V gene: TRBV5-6; J gene: TRBJ2-2; clone size: NA; D gene: NA
CDR3 DNA: TGTGCCAGCAGCCAACGGCGGTCCTACGAGCAGTACTTC; CDR3 protein: CASSQRRSYEQYF; V gene: TRBV4-2; J gene: TRBJ2-7; clone size: NA; D gene: NA
CDR3 DNA: TGTGCCAGCAGCCCCCTTCAAAACTTTGAGCAGTACTTC; CDR3 protein: CASSPLQNFEQYF; V gene: TRBV11-1; J gene: TRBJ2-7; clone size: NA; D gene: NA
CDR3 DNA: TGTGCCAGCAGCCAAGTCGGGGGCCCAAAAGAGACCCAGTACTTC; CDR3 protein: CASSQVGGPKETQYF; V gene: TRBV14; J gene: TRBJ2-5; clone size: NA; D gene: NA
CDR3 DNA: TGTGCCAGCAGCTCCTCCGGGACAGCCGGCGAGCAGTACTTC; CDR3 protein: CASSSSGTAGEQYF; V gene: TRBV11-2; J gene: TRBJ2-7; clone size: NA; D gene: TRBD1
CDR3 DNA: TGTGCCAGCTCGCCTACCGTCGGTACGCGGCCCTATGGCTACACCTTC; CDR3 protein: CASSPTVGTRPYGYTF; V gene: TRBV18; J gene: TRBJ1-2; clone size: NA; D gene: NA
CDR3 DNA: TGCAGTGCCCTCGCCTGGGACGAGCAGTACTTC; CDR3 protein: CSALAWDEQYF; V gene: TRBV20-1; J gene: TRBJ2-7; clone size: NA; D gene: NA
CDR3 DNA: TGCGCCAGCGGACAGGGAAGTCAAGAGACCCAGTACTTC; CDR3 protein: CASGQGSQETQYF; V gene: TRBV5-1; J gene: TRBJ2-5; clone size: few; D gene: TRBD1
CDR3 DNA: TGCAGCGTCCCCGGAGGGAACTCCTACAATGAGCAGTTCTTC; CDR3 protein: CSVPGGNSYNEQFF; V gene: TRBV29-1; J gene: TRBJ2-1; clone size: once; D gene: NA
CDR3 DNA: TGTGCCTGGAGATCGGCTAGGGCCGGAGAAAAACTGTTTTTT; CDR3 protein: CAWRSARAGEKLFF; V gene: TRBV30; J gene: TRBJ1-4; clone size: NA; D gene: NA
CDR3 DNA: TGTGCCAGCAGTTACTCCGACAATCTCTCTGGCTACACCTTC; CDR3 protein: CASSYSDNLSGYTF; V gene: TRBV6-5; J gene: TRBJ1-2; clone size: NA; D gene: NA
CDR3 DNA: TGTGCCAGCAGTAAAGGACGGATCATGAACACTGAAGCTTTCTTT; CDR3 protein: CASSKGRIMNTEAFF; V gene: TRBV6-1; J gene: TRBJ1-1; clone size: once; D gene: NA
CDR3 DNA: TGTGCCAGTACCCTCGGACTAGCGACGAGCTCCTACAATGAGCAGTTCTTC; CDR3 protein: CASTLGLATSSYNEQFF; V gene: TRBV19; J gene: TRBJ2-1; clone size: NA; D gene: TRBD2
CDR3 DNA: TGCGCCAGCAGTGACTCCCTTGGCTACACCTTC; CDR3 protein: CASSDSLGYTF; V gene: TRBV10-2; J gene: TRBJ1-2; clone size: few; D gene: NA
CDR3 DNA: TGCGCCAGCAGCCAAGGGGGGAGTCGGGGTAATGAAAAACTGTTTTTT; CDR3 protein: CASSQGGSRGNEKLFF; V gene: TRBV4-3; J gene: TRBJ1-4; clone size: NA; D gene: NA
CDR3 DNA: TGTGCCAGCAGCCTCTCAGGACAGACAACCTACGAGCAGTACTTC; CDR3 protein: CASSLSGQTTYEQYF; V gene: TRBV7-9; J gene: TRBJ2-7; clone size: few; D gene: NA
CDR3 DNA: TGTGCCAGCAGCTTCGCCCCTTCAACAGGGTGGACTCTCAAGACCCAGTACTTC; CDR3 protein: CASSFAPSTGWTLKTQYF; V gene: TRBV7-2; J gene: TRBJ2-5; clone size: NA; D gene: NA
CDR3 DNA: TGTGCCAGTAGTATTCCAGGATTAATTTCTCAGCCCCAGCATTTT; CDR3 protein: CASSIPGLISQPQHF; V gene: TRBV19; J gene: TRBJ1-5; clone size: NA; D gene: NA
CDR3 DNA: TGTGCCACCAGCCGACAGACGAACACTGAAGCTTTCTTT; CDR3 protein: CATSRQTNTEAFF; V gene: TRBV15; J gene: TRBJ1-1; clone size: once; D gene: NA
CDR3 DNA: TGTGCCAGCAGCCCGGTAGGGCAGATAGATGGCTACACCTTC; CDR3 protein: CASSPVGQIDGYTF; V gene: TRBV5-6; J gene: TRBJ1-2; clone size: NA; D gene: NA
CDR3 DNA: TGTGCCATCAGTGGGGCACAGCCTGGGGGAGAGACCCAGTACTTC; CDR3 protein: CAISGAQPGGETQYF; V gene: TRBV10-3; J gene: TRBJ2-5; clone size: NA; D gene: NA
CDR3 DNA: TGTGCCATCAGTGCTACCACAGGGGTGAACACTGAAGCTTTCTTT; CDR3 protein: CAISATTGVNTEAFF; V gene: TRBV10-3; J gene: TRBJ1-1; clone size: NA; D gene: TRBD1